The 16 T cell receptor beta chains in this list originate from one sample, sequenced in a study of technical replicates of blood from several donors. Produced via immunoSEQ multiplex PCR; TCRdb's table is partial and in-frame only. Found here are about 80,000 clones, 89% of them singletons; the top ten hold 0.41%. The sequencing sample was made of T cells isolated from PBMCs. All receptors come from a human donor in good health.

This chain uses TRBV15 with TRBJ2-3; tentatively, D is TRBD2 (5 bases). The CDR3 sequence is 12 residues long. Trimming took 3 bases from V and 4 from J, leaving 5 bases between them. Germline lookup yields CDR1 LNHNV and CDR2 YYDKDF (reference sequence). The CDR3 reads CATSSGADTQYF. DNA of the CDR3: TGTGCCACCAGCAGCGGGGCAGATACGCAGTATTTT.

The chain joins TRBV4-3 to TRBJ1-4; TRBD1 matches at 8 bases. CDR3 length: 16 amino acids. Germline assignment: CDR1 LGHNA and CDR2 YSLEER. Trimming took 5 bases from V and 5 from J; bases not matched to a gene: 10. The CDR3 DNA is TGCGCCAGCAGCAAGATGACAGGGGCGGCCAATGAAAAACTGTTTTTT. Translation gives CASSKMTGAANEKLFF.

A single count supports this clone. DNA for the CDR3: TGTGCCAGCAGCAGGCTAGCGGGAGCGGAACGGGAGCAGTTCTTC. Its translation: CASSRLAGAEREQFF. The chain combines TRBV7-3 with TRBJ2-1, with 10 positions matching TRBD2. This CDR3 is 15 amino acids long. The V segment lost 5 bases and the J segment 10 bases; nucleotides outside the gene matches: 11. Per the germline V gene, CDR1 is SGHTA and CDR2 is FQGTGA. The entire variable domain, with the rest obtained from reference TRBV7-3 and TRBJ2-1, is as follows: GAGVSQTPSNKVTEKGKYVELRCDPISGHTALYWYRQSLGQGPEFLIYFQGTGAADDSGLPNDRFFAVRPEGSVSTLKIQRTERGDSAVYLCASSRLAGAEREQFFGPGTRLTVL.

The V gene is TRBV28, the J gene TRBJ1-1, with 8 bases identical to TRBD1. This CDR3 region has 16 residues. Germline V CDR1 and CDR2: MDHEN, SYDVKM. Trimming took 4 bases from V and 1 from J; bases not matched to a gene: 8. The CDR3 here is CASSYPGGSGNTEAFF. DNA of the CDR3: TGTGCCAGCAGTTATCCAGGGGGCTCGGGGAACACTGAAGCTTTCTTT.

CDR3 coding DNA: TGCGCCAGCAGCCAAGACGGGGAGGTTCGGGGCGGGGAGCTGTTTTTT. Protein: CASSQDGEVRGGELFF. V and J are TRBV4-3 and TRBJ2-2; tentatively, D is TRBD2 (6 bases). The CDR3 extends over 16 amino acids. V dropped 0 bases and J dropped 7 bases, with 15 bases sitting between them. Germline CDR1 LGHNA, CDR2 YSLEER.

J is TRBJ2-7 and V is TRBV5-1; D might be TRBD2 (5 bases). V lost 4 bases and J 5 bases, leaving 10 bases between the germline ends. Germline CDR1 is SGHRS and CDR2 is YFSETQ. The length of the CDR3 is 12 residues. Here the CDR3 reads CASSIGLDEQYF. The CDR3 DNA reads as TGCGCCAGCAGCATCGGACTTGACGAGCAGTACTTC.

This chain joins TRBV7-2 and TRBJ2-7; 8 nucleotides line up with TRBD1. Germline CDR1 and CDR2: SGHTA and FQGNSA. This CDR3 comprises 16 residues. Losses at the gene ends were 2 bases for V and 2 bases for J; bases not matched to a gene: 8. CDR3 sequence: CASSLWEGTGAYEQYF. The CDR3 nucleotides are TGTGCCAGCAGCTTATGGGAAGGGACAGGAGCCTACGAGCAGTACTTC.

This rearrangement joins TRBV2 to TRBJ2-7, with D possibly TRBD2 on 5 matching bases. The CDR3 contains 12 residues. The V end was cut by 4 bases, the J end by 2 bases, with 6 bases between. Germline-derived CDR1 and CDR2 are SNHLY and FYNNEI. CDR3 DNA sequence: TGTGCCAGCAGTGTGGGAGCCTACGAGCAGTACTTC. It specifies CASSVGAYEQYF.

The rearrangement joins TRBV19 to TRBJ2-1; 10 nucleotides align to TRBD2. This CDR3 has 15 amino acids. J lost 8 bases, V lost 6 bases, and 10 bases had no gene match. Per germline, CDR1 LNHDA and CDR2 SQIVND (reference sequence). CDR3 DNA sequence: TGTGCCAGTAGGCTGAGACTAGCGGGTTTATATGAGCAGTTCTTC. Translated: CASRLRLAGLYEQFF.

The rearrangement uses TRBV10-2 and TRBJ2-1, with a weak D call TRBD2 (6 bases). This CDR3 spans 13 amino acids. The germline V and J ends were trimmed by 1 base and 6 bases, with 7 bases remaining between them. Germline lookup yields CDR1 WSHSY and CDR2 SAAADI. This CDR3 is CASSEWTINEQFF. CDR3 nucleotides: TGCGCCAGCAGTGAGTGGACTATCAATGAGCAGTTCTTC.

This sequence joins TRBV9 and TRBJ1-1; a possible D gene is TRBD1 (5 bases). Per germline, CDR1 SGDLS and CDR2 YYNGEE. The CDR3 covers 14 residues. Trimming left V 3 bases short and J 6 bases short, with 15 bases between. Here the CDR3 reads CASSELRDFSEAFF. CDR3 bases: TGTGCCAGCAGCGAGCTGAGGGACTTTTCTGAAGCTTTCTTT.

This chain uses TRBV5-1 with TRBJ1-4, with D perhaps TRBD1 (5 bases). CDR3 length equals 13 residues. CDR1 and CDR2 (germline): SGHRS, YFSETQ. Between the trimmed V and J ends, which lost 5 bases and 8 bases, there was a span of 13 bases. This CDR3 is CASRPGGEEKLFF. The CDR3 DNA sequence: TGCGCCAGCAGGCCGGGGGGAGAAGAAAAACTGTTTTTT. Drawing the rest from reference TRBV5-1 and TRBJ1-4, the complete variable domain is KAGVTQTPRYLIKTRGQQVTLSCSPISGHRSVSWYQQTPGQGLQFLFEYFSETQRNKGNFPGRFSGRQFSNSRSEMNVSTLELGDSALYLCASRPGGEEKLFFGSGTQLSVL.

The chain recombines TRBV11-2 with TRBJ2-1; D remains ambiguous. Germline V gene data show CDR1 as SGHAT and CDR2 as FQNNGV. The CDR3 has 16 amino acids. Trimming removed 5 bases at V and 0 bases at J, with 14 bases between. CDR3 coding DNA: TGTGCCAGCAGCCTTTTAGCCCTGAGCTCCTACAATGAGCAGTTCTTC. It translates to CASSLLALSSYNEQFF.

The chain joins TRBV6-4 to TRBJ2-4; 7 nucleotides agree with TRBD2. The CDR3 has 14 residues. Losses at the gene ends were 9 bases for V and 3 bases for J; bases not matched to a gene: 8. The germline V gene encodes CDR1 MRHNA and CDR2 SNTAGT. In DNA, the CDR3 is TGTGCCAGGGGCGGGAGAGAGGGCAAAAACATTCAGTACTTC. Translation gives CARGGREGKNIQYF.

The chain employs TRBV7-9 and TRBJ1-3; D is possibly TRBD1 (5 bases). The CDR3 loop spans 14 amino acids. V was trimmed by 7 bases and J by 2 bases, leaving 12 bases between them. In germline, CDR1 is SEHNR, CDR2 FQNEAQ (reference sequence). Here the CDR3 DNA reads TGTGCCAGCATCCCAGGGTCAGCTGGAAACACCATATATTTT. Protein sequence: CASIPGSAGNTIYF.

V is TRBV7-6 and J is TRBJ2-3; 13 nucleotides match TRBD2. With 5 bases clipped from V and 2 bases from J, the junction kept 10 bases outside the gene matches. Germline assignment: CDR1 SGHVS and CDR2 FNYEAQ. The CDR3 contains 18 residues. This CDR3 is CASSPRAGTSGITDTQYF. The CDR3 bases are TGTGCCAGCAGCCCACGAGCGGGGACTAGCGGGATCACAGATACGCAGTATTTT.